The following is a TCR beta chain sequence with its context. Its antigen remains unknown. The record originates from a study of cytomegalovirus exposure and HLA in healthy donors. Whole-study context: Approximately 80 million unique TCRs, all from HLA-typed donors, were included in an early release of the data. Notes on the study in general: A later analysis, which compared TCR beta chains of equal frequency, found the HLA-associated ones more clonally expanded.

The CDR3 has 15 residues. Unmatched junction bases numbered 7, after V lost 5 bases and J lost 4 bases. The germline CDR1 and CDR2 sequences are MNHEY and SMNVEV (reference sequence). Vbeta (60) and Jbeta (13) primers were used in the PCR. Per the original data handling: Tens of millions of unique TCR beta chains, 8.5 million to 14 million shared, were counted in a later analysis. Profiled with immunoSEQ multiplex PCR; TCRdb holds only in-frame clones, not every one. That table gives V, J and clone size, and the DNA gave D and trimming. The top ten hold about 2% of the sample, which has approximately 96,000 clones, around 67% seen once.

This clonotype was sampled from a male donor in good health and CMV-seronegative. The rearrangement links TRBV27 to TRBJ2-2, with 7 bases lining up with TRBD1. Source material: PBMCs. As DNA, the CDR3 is TGTGCCAGCAGTCTCAACAGGGGAAGCACCGGGGAGCTGTTTTTT. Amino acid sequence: CASSLNRGSTGELFF.